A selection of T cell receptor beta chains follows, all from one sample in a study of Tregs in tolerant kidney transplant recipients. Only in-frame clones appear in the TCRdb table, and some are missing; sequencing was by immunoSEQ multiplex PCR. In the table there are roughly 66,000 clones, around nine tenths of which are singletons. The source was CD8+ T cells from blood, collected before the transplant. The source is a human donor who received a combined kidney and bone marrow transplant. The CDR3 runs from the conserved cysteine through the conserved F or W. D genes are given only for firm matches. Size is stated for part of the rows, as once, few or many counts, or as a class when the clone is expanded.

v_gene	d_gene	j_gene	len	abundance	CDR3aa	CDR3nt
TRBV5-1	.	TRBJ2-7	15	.	CASSLYSGTGYEQYF	TGCGCCAGCAGCTTGTACTCGGGTACTGGCTACGAGCAGTACTTC
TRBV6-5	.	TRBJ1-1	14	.	CASSYIRGRTEAFF	TGTGCCAGCAGTTACATAAGGGGCCGGACTGAAGCTTTCTTT
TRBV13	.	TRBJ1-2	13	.	CASSFLGVPGYTF	TGTGCCAGCAGCTTTTTAGGGGTTCCTGGCTACACCTTC
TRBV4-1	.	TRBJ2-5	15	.	CASSQEDRSFETQYF	TGCGCCAGCAGCCAAGAGGACAGATCATTTGAGACCCAGTACTTC
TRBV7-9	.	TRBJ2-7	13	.	CASSPDTFYEQYF	TGTGCCAGCAGCCCGGACACTTTCTACGAGCAGTACTTC
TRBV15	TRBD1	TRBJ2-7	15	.	CATSRSLDRVYEQYF	TGTGCCACCAGCAGGTCTCTTGACAGGGTCTACGAGCAGTACTTC
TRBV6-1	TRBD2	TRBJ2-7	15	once	CASSEWTGGTYEQYF	TGTGCCAGCAGTGAATGGACGGGGGGGACCTACGAGCAGTACTTC
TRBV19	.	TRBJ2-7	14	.	CASSPAPGAYEQYF	TGTGCCAGTAGTCCGGCCCCGGGGGCCTACGAGCAGTACTTC
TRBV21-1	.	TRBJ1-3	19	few	CASSKAGRQLTFSGNTIYF	TGTGCCAGCAGCAAAGCTGGAAGACAGCTGACTTTCTCTGGAAACACCATATATTTT
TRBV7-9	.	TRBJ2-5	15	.	CASSLGARQLETQYF	TGTGCCAGCAGCTTAGGGGCACGTCAGCTGGAGACCCAGTACTTC
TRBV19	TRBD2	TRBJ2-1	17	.	CASSIVPSGRAYNEQFF	TGTGCCAGTAGTATAGTCCCTAGCGGGAGGGCCTACAATGAGCAGTTCTTC
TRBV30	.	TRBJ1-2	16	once	CAWSGHGVDSNYGYTF	TGTGCCTGGAGTGGCCACGGAGTAGATAGCAACTATGGCTACACCTTC
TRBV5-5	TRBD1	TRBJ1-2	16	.	CASSLELGQAPYGYTF	TGTGCCAGCAGCTTGGAATTGGGACAGGCCCCCTATGGCTACACCTTC
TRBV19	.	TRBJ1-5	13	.	CASTKWGGMPQHF	TGTGCCAGTACCAAATGGGGGGGAATGCCCCAGCATTTT
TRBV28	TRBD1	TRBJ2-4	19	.	CASSCPDLGQGVRWNIQYF	TGTGCCAGCAGTTGCCCCGATCTTGGACAGGGGGTAAGGTGGAACATTCAGTACTTC
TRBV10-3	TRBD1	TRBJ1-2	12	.	CAISTGGDGYTF	TGTGCCATCAGTACAGGGGGGGATGGCTACACCTTC
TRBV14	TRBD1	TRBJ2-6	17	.	CASSLTGPPSGANVLTF	TGTGCCAGCAGCCTGACAGGGCCCCCCTCTGGGGCCAACGTCCTGACTTTC
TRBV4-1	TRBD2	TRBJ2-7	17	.	CASSQEGWGGGTYEQYF	TGCGCCAGCAGCCAAGAAGGGTGGGGCGGGGGAACCTACGAGCAGTACTTC
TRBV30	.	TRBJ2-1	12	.	CAWTVSYNEQFF	TGTGCCTGGACCGTTTCCTACAATGAGCAGTTCTTC
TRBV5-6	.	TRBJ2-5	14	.	CASSLEWAGETQYF	TGTGCCAGCAGCTTGGAGTGGGCCGGAGAGACCCAGTACTTC
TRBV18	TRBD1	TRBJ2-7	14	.	CASSPGTGDYEQYF	TGTGCCAGCTCGCCCGGGACAGGAGATTACGAGCAGTACTTC
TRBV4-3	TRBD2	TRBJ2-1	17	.	CASSQDLGGSFIYEQFF	TGCGCCAGCAGCCAAGATCTTGGCGGGAGTTTTATCTATGAGCAGTTCTTC
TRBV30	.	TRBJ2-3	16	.	CAWSSGTLKFTDTQYF	TGTGCCTGGAGTTCGGGGACACTGAAATTCACAGATACGCAGTATTTT
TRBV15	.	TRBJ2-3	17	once	CATSRDRSGLMADTQYF	TGTGCCACCAGCAGAGATCGGAGCGGGTTGATGGCAGATACGCAGTATTTT
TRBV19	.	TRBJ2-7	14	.	CASSIGGYSYEQYF	TGTGCCAGTAGTATAGGAGGGTACTCCTACGAGCAGTACTTC
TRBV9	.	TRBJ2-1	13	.	CASSRGIINEQFF	TGTGCCAGCAGCCGCGGGATCATCAATGAGCAGTTCTTC
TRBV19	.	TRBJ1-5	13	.	CASSGASNQPQHF	TGTGCCAGTAGTGGGGCTAGCAATCAGCCCCAGCATTTT
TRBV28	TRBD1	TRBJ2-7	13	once	CASGDRGPYEQYF	TGTGCCAGCGGTGACAGGGGGCCTTACGAGCAGTACTTC
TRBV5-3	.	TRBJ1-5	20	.	CARSGAPLGFPPISNQPQHF	TGTGCCAGAAGCGGGGCCCCTTTAGGGTTTCCCCCTATTAGCAATCAGCCCCAGCATTTT
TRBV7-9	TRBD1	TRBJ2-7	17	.	CASSSSLRRDSSYEQYF	TGTGCCAGCAGTTCCTCCCTCCGTAGGGACAGCTCCTACGAGCAGTACTTC
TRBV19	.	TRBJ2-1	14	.	CASSMGGPLNEQFF	TGTGCCAGTAGTATGGGGGGACCCCTCAATGAGCAGTTCTTC
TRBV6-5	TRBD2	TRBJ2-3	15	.	CASSLWGGGTDTQYF	TGTGCCAGCAGTTTATGGGGGGGTGGGACAGATACGCAGTATTTT
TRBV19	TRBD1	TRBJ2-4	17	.	CASRGTDGWVAKNIQYF	TGTGCCAGTAGGGGGACAGACGGTTGGGTAGCCAAAAACATTCAGTACTTC
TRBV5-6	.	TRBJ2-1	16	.	CASSFQGRKAADEQFF	TGTGCCAGCAGCTTCCAGGGGCGCAAAGCGGCAGATGAGCAGTTCTTC
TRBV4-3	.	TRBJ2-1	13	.	CASKGRGNNEQFF	TGCGCCTCAAAAGGGCGGGGTAACAATGAGCAGTTCTTC
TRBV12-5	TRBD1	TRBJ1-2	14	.	CASGLETGFDGYTF	TGTGCTAGTGGTTTGGAGACAGGGTTTGATGGCTACACCTTC
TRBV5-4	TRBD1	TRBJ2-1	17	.	CASSRLQRDRVYNEQFF	TGTGCCAGCAGTCGACTTCAAAGGGACAGGGTCTACAATGAGCAGTTCTTC
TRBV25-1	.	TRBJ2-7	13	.	CASSVSRISEQYF	TGTGCCAGCAGTGTATCTAGGATCAGCGAGCAGTACTTC
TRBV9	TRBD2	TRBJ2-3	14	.	CASNSGQSTDTQYF	TGTGCCAGCAATAGCGGGCAAAGCACAGATACGCAGTATTTT
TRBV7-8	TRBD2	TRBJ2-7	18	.	CASSFLLAGGLLFDEQYF	TGTGCCAGCAGCTTCCTCCTAGCGGGAGGACTTTTATTCGACGAGCAGTACTTC
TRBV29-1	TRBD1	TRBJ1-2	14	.	CSVKQGAQIYGYTF	TGCAGCGTTAAACAGGGGGCGCAGATCTATGGCTACACCTTC
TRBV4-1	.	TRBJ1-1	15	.	CASSQGGGQNTEAFF	TGCGCCAGCAGCCAAGGCGGGGGACAGAACACTGAAGCTTTCTTT
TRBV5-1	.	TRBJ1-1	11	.	CASSLGTGAFF	TGCGCCAGCAGCCTCGGCACGGGGGCTTTCTTT
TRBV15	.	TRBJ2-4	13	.	CATRGGAKNIQYF	TGTGCCACACGTGGGGGGGCCAAAAACATTCAGTACTTC
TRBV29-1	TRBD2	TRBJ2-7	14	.	CSVETSTTPYEQYF	TGCAGCGTTGAGACTAGCACTACCCCCTACGAGCAGTACTTC